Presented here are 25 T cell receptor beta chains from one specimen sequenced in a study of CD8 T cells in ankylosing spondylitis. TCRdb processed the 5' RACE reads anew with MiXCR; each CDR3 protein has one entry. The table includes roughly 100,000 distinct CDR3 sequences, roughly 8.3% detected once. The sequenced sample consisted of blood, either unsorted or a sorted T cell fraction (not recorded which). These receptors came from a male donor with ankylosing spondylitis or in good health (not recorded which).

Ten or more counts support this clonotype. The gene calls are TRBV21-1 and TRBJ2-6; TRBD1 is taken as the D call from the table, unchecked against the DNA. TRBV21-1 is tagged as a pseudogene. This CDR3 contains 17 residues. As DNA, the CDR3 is TGTGCCAGCAGCGAAACGACAGGGAGATCTGGGGCCAACGTCCTGACTTTC. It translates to CASSETTGRSGANVLTF.

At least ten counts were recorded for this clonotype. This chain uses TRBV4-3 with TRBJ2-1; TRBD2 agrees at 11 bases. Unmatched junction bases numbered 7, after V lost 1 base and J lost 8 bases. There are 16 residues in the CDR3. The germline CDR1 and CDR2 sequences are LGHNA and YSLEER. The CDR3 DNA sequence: TGCGCCAGCAGCCAAGTGGTAGCGGGGGGGCCGGATGAGCAGTTCTTC. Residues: CASSQVVAGGPDEQFF.

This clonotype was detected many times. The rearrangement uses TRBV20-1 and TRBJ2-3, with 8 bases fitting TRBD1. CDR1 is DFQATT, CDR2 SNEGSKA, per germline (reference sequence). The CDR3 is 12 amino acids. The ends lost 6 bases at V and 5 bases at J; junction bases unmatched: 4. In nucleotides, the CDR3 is TGCAGTGCCAGGGGGCGGCAAGATACGCAGTATTTT. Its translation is CSARGRQDTQYF.

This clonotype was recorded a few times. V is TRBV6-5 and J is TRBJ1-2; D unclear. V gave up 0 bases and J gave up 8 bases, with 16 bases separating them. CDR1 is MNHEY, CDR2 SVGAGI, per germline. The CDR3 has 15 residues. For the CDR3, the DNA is TGTGCCAGCAGTTACTCGAAGGCCCCGGCCTCCGGCTACACCTTC. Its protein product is CASSYSKAPASGYTF.

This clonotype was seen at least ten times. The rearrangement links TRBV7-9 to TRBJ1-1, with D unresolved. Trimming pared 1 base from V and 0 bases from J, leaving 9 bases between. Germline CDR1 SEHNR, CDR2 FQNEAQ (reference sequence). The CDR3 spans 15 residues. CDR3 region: CASSLGVTVNTEAFF. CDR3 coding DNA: TGTGCCAGCAGCTTAGGGGTCACTGTGAACACTGAAGCTTTCTTT.

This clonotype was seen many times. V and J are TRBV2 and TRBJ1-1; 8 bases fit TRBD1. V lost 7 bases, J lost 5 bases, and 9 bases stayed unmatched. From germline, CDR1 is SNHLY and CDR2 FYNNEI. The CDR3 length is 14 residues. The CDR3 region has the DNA TGTGCCAGCAAGACAGAGACAGGGGAGACTGAAGCTTTCTTT. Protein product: CASKTETGETEAFF.

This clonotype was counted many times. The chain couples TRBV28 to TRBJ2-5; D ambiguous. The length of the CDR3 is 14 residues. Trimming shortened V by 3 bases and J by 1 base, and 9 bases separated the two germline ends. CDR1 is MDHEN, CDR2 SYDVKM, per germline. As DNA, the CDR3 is TGTGCCAGCAGTTTTCTTAGAGCCCAAGAGACCCAGTACTTC. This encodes CASSFLRAQETQYF.

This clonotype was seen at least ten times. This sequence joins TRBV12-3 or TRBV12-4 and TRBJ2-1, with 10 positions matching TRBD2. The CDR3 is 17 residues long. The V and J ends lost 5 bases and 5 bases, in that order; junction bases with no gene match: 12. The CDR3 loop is CASSQPLAGVNDNEQFF. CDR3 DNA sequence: TGTGCCAGCAGTCAACCCCTAGCGGGAGTAAACGACAATGAGCAGTTCTTC.

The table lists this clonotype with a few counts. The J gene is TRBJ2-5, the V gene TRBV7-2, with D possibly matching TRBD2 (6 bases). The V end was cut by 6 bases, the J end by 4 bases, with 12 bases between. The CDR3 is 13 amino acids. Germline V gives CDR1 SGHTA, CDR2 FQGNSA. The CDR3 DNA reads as TGTGCCAGCAGAAAGGCGGGGCGAGAGACCCAGTACTTC. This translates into CASRKAGRETQYF. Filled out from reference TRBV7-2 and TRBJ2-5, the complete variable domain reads GAGVSQSPSNKVTEKGKDVELRCDPISGHTALYWYRQSLGQGLEFLIYFQGNSAPDKSGLPSDRFSAERTGGSVSTLTIQRTQQEDSAVYLCASRKAGRETQYFGPGTRLLVL.

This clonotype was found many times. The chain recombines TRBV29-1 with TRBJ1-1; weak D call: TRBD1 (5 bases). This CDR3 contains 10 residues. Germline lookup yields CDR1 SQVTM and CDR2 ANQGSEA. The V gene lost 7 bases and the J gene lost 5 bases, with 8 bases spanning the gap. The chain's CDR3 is CSAQGTEAFF. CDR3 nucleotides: TGCAGCGCCCAGGGAACTGAAGCTTTCTTT.

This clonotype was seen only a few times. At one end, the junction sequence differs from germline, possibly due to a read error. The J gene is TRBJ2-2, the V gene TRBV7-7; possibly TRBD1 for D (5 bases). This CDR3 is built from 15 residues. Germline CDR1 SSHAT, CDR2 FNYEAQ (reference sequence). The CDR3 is CASSLDGQGTGELFF. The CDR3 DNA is TGTGCTAGCAGCTTAGACGGGCAGGGCACCGGGGAGCTGTTTTTT.

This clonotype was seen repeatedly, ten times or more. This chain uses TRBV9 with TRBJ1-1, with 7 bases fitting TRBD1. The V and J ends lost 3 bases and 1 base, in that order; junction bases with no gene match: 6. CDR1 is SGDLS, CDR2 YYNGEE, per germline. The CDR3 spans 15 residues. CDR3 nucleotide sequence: TGTGCCAGCAGCGAAAGGACAGGAGAGAACACTGAAGCTTTCTTT. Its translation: CASSERTGENTEAFF.

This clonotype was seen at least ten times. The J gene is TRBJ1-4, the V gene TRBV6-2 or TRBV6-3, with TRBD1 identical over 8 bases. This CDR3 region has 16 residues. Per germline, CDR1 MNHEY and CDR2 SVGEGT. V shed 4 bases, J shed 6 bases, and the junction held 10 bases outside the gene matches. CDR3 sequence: CASSSRQGSLHEKLFF. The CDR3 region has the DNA TGTGCCAGCAGTTCGCGACAGGGGTCTCTACATGAAAAACTGTTTTTT.

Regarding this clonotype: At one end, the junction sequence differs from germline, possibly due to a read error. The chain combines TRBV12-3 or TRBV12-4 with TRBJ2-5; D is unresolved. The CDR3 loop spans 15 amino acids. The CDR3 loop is CASTPRAMLQEAQYF. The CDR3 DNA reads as TGTGCCAGCACCCCGAGAGCGATGCTCCAAGAGGCCCAGTACTTC.

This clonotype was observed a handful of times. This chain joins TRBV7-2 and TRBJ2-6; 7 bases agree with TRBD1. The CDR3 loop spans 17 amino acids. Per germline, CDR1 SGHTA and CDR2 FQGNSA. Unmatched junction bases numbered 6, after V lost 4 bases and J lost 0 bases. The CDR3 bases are TGTGCCAGCAGCTCGAAGGGGACAGCCTCTGGGGCCAACGTCCTGACTTTC. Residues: CASSSKGTASGANVLTF.

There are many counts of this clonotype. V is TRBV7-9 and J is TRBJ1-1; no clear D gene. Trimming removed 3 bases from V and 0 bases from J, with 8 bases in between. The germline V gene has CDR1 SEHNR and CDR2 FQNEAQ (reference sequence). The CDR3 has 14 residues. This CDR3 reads CASSFKTVNTEAFF. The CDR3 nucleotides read TGTGCCAGCAGCTTTAAAACCGTGAACACTGAAGCTTTCTTT.

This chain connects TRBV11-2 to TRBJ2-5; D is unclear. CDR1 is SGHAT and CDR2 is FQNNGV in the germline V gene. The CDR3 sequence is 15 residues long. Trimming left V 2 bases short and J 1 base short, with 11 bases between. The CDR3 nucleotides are TGTGCCAGCAGCTTAATGCTTGGACCCCAAGAGACCCAGTACTTC. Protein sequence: CASSLMLGPQETQYF.

The CDR3 loop is CASSLGLLAGFAGELFF. The CDR3 nucleotides read TGCGCCAGCAGCTTGGGACTACTAGCGGGGTTCGCCGGGGAGCTGTTTTTT. J is TRBJ2-2 and V is TRBV5-1; TRBD2 matches 10 bases. The V segment lost 0 bases and the J segment 6 bases; nucleotides outside the gene matches: 8. This CDR3 has 17 amino acids. Germline CDR1 reads SGHRS; CDR2 reads YFSETQ.

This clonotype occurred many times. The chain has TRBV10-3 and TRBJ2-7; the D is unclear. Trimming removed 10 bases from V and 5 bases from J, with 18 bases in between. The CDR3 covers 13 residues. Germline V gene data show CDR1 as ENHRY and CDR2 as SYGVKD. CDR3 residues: CATKYGSDHEQYF. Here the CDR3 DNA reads TGTGCCACCAAATATGGAAGCGACCACGAGCAGTACTTC.

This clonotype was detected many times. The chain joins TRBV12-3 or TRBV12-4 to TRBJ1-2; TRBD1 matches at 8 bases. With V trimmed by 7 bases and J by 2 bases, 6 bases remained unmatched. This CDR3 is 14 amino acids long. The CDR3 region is CASTRTGKNYGYTF. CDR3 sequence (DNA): TGTGCCAGCACCCGGACAGGGAAAAACTATGGCTACACCTTC.

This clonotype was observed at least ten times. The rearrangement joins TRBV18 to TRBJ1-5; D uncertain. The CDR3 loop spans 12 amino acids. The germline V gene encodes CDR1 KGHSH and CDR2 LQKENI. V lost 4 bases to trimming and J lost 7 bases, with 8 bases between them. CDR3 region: CASSQTGQPQHF. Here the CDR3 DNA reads TGTGCCAGCTCACAGACGGGGCAGCCCCAGCATTTT. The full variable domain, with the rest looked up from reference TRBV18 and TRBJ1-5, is NAGVMQNPRHLVRRRGQEARLRCSPMKGHSHVYWYRQLPEEGLKFMVYLQKENIIDESGMPKERFSAEFPKEGPSILRIQQVVRGDSAAYFCASSQTGQPQHFGDGTRLSIL.

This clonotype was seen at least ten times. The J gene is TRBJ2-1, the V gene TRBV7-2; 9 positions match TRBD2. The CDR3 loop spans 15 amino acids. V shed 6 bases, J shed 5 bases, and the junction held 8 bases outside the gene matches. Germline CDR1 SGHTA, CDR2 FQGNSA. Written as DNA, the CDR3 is TGTGCCAGCAGGCCGGCGGGGGGGTCAAACAATGAGCAGTTCTTC. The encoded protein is CASRPAGGSNNEQFF.

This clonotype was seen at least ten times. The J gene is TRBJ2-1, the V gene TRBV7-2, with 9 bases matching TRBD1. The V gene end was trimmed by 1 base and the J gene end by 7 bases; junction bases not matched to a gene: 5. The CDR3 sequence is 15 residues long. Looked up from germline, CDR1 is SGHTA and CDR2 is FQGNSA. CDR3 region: CASSLGQGVGNEQFF. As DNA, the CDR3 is TGTGCCAGCAGCTTAGGACAGGGGGTTGGGAATGAGCAGTTCTTC.

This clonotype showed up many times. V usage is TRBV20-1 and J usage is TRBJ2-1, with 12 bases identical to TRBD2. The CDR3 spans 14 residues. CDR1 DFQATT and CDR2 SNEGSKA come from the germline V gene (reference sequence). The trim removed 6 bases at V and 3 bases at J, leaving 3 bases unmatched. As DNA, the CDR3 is TGCAGTGCACCGGGACTAGCGGGCTACAATGAGCAGTTCTTC. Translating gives CSAPGLAGYNEQFF.

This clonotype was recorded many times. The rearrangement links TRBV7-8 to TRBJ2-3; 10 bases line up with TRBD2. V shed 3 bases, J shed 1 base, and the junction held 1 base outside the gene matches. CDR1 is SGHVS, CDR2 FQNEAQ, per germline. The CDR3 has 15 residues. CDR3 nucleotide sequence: TGTGCCAGCAGCTTCGGACTAGCGGGCACAGATACGCAGTATTTT. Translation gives CASSFGLAGTDTQYF.